The entry below describes one T cell receptor beta chain. This entry is derived from a study of OX40 agonist ivuxolimab in advanced cancers. TCRdb's copy holds only in-frame clones and misses some; the assay was immunoSEQ multiplex PCR. The sample includes roughly 92,000 clones, around 89% seen only once; the top ten take more than 0.15%. Sequenced material: CD4+ or CD8+ T cells sorted from blood, taken in a trial of the OX40 agonist ivuxolimab. The source of this sequence is an adult with an advanced solid tumor such as melanoma, head and neck, liver or kidney cancer.

CDR3 DNA: TGTGCCTGGAGTACGGACAGGGGGAGTGAAAAACTGTTTTTT. Protein product: CAWSTDRGSEKLFF. The rearrangement links TRBV30 to TRBJ1-4; 10 bases agree with TRBD1. The CDR3 covers 14 residues. Germline V gene data show CDR1 as GTSNPN and CDR2 as SVGIG (reference sequence). J lost 7 bases, V lost 2 bases, and 4 bases had no gene match. The whole variable domain, filled in from reference TRBV30 and TRBJ1-4, reads SQTIHQWPATLVQPVGSPLSLECTVEGTSNPNLYWYRQAAGRGLQLLFYSVGIGQISSEVPQNLSASRPQDRQFILSSKKLLLSDSGFYLCAWSTDRGSEKLFFGSGTQLSVL.